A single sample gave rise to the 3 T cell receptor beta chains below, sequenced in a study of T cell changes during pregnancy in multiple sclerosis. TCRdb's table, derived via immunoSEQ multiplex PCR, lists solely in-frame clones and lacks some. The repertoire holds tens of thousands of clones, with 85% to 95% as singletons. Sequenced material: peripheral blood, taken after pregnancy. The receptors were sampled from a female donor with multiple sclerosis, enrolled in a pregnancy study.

The CDR3 loop is CASSSRVSGELFF. CDR3 in DNA: TGTGCCAGCAGTTCCCGGGTTTCCGGGGAGCTGTTTTTT. The gene calls are TRBV6-4 and TRBJ2-2; D is ambiguous. Trimming removed 5 bases at V and 6 bases at J, with 10 bases between. The CDR3 sequence is 13 residues long. Germline values: CDR1 MRHNA, CDR2 SNTAGT.

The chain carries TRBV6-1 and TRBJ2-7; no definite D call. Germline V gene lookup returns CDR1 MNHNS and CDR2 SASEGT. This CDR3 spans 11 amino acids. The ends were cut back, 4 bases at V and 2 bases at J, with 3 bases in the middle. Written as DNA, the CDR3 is TGTGCCAGCAGTGCTGCCTACGAGCAGTACTTC. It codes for CASSAAYEQYF.

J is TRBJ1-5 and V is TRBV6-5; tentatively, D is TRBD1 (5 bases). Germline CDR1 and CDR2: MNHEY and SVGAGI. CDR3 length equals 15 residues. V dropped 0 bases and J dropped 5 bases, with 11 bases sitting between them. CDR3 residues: CASSYSMGGDQPQHF. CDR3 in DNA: TGTGCCAGCAGTTACTCGATGGGAGGGGATCAGCCCCAGCATTTT.